The 8 T cell receptor beta chains below all came from one sample that was sequenced in a study of beta chain features in type 1 diabetes. General observations from the study: Type 1 diabetes patients had moderately but significantly shorter TCRB CDR3s in all four CD4+ subsets.

Sequenced material consisted of expressed TCRB transcripts (all of the isolated RNA was reverse transcribed). TCRdb's table, derived via immunoSEQ multiplex PCR, lists solely in-frame clones and lacks some. The sample yields 20,000 to 25,000 clones, less than 75% seen once. No antigen has been assigned to these receptors. The sequenced sample was stem cell memory CD4+ T cells from blood. The receptors derive from a man between 18 and 35 years old with type 1 diabetes.

This rearrangement joins TRBV5-1 to TRBJ2-2; D gene unclear. Trimming pared 6 bases from V and 2 bases from J, leaving 11 bases between. Looked up from germline, CDR1 is SGHRS and CDR2 is YFSETQ. The length of the CDR3 is 14 residues. CDR3 in DNA: TGCGCCAGCACCCCCGGAGTAAACACCGGGGAGCTGTTTTTT. Its translation is CASTPGVNTGELFF.

The chain links TRBV5-5 to TRBJ1-6, with a weak D call TRBD1 (6 bases). Looked up from germline, CDR1 is SGHKS and CDR2 is YYEKEE (reference sequence). The CDR3 runs 14 residues. V dropped 4 bases and J dropped 8 bases, with 13 bases sitting between them. CDR3 sequence: CASSRVNRDSPLHF. The CDR3, as DNA: TGTGCCAGCAGCCGTGTCAACAGGGATTCACCCCTCCACTTT. The full variable domain, rest sourced from reference TRBV5-5 and TRBJ1-6, is DAGVTQSPTHLIKTRGQQVTLRCSPISGHKSVSWYQQVLGQGPQFIFQYYEKEERGRGNFPDRFSARQFPNYSSELNVNALLLGDSALYLCASSRVNRDSPLHFGNGTRLTVT.

For this clone: At one boundary the junction diverges from the germline segment, which might be a read error. This chain's CDR3 is CASSQEYRLKNIQYF. CDR3 in DNA: TGCGCCAGCAGCCAAGAGTACAGGCTCAAAAACATTCAGTACTTC. The chain is built from TRBV7-2 and TRBJ2-4, with D maybe TRBD1 (5 bases). CDR1 is SGHTA, CDR2 FQGNSA, per germline. The CDR3 is made up of 15 amino acids. Together with reference TRBV7-2 and TRBJ2-4, the CDR3 gives the full variable domain: GAGVSQSPSNKVTEKGKDVELRCDPISGHTALYWYRQSLGQGLEFLIYFQGNSAPDKSGLPSDRFSAERTGGSVSTLTIQRTQQEDSAVYLCASSQEYRLKNIQYFGAGTRLSVL.

The rearrangement links TRBV2 to TRBJ2-5, with D uncertain. There are 12 residues in the CDR3. V was clipped by 3 bases and J by 5 bases, with 7 bases between them. Germline-derived CDR1 and CDR2 are SNHLY and FYNNEI. The chain's CDR3 is CASSEQEETQYF. CDR3 nucleotide sequence: TGTGCCAGCAGTGAGCAAGAGGAGACCCAGTACTTC.

This clone was observed a handful of times. The chain recombines TRBV18 with TRBJ2-1, with a possible D match to TRBD2 (5 bases). The ends were cut back, 8 bases at V and 5 bases at J, with 13 bases in the middle. This CDR3 region has 13 residues. The V gene's germline CDR1 is KGHSH and CDR2 LQKENI. The CDR3 loop reads CASQRDLDNEQFF. The CDR3, as DNA: TGTGCCAGCCAACGGGATTTAGACAATGAGCAGTTCTTC.

The gene calls are TRBV5-4 and TRBJ1-2; D not certain. V lost 4 bases to trimming and J lost 4 bases, with 8 bases between them. This CDR3 contains 12 residues. Germline CDR1 SGHNT, CDR2 YYREEE (reference sequence). The chain's CDR3 is CASSRGIYGYTF. The CDR3, as DNA: TGTGCCAGCAGCCGAGGAATCTATGGCTACACCTTC.

This clone was seen more than once but under ten times. The chain couples TRBV15 to TRBJ2-3; 8 bases are shared with TRBD2. Looked up from germline, CDR1 is LNHNV and CDR2 is YYDKDF (reference sequence). The CDR3 totals 16 residues. Trimming cost V 4 bases and J 5 bases; bases outside gene matches: 11. CDR3 sequence: CATSNPVREAGDTQYF. CDR3 nucleotide sequence: TGTGCCACCAGCAACCCCGTGCGGGAGGCGGGAGATACGCAGTATTTT.

This chain joins TRBV12-5 and TRBJ2-5; the D gene is possibly TRBD1 (6 bases). Germline V CDR1 and CDR2: LGHNT, FRNRAP. V lost 5 bases, J lost 5 bases, and 21 bases lay in between. CDR3 length: 16 amino acids. CDR3 sequence (DNA): TGTGCTAGTGGTCCCCGGGACACCGTCTCGGTGGAGACCCAGTACTTC. It is translated as CASGPRDTVSVETQYF. Together with reference TRBV12-5 and TRBJ2-5, the CDR3 gives the full variable domain: DARVTQTPRHKVTEMGQEVTMRCQPILGHNTVFWYRQTMMQGLELLAYFRNRAPLDDSGMPKDRFSAEMPDATLATLKIQPSEPRDSAVYFCASGPRDTVSVETQYFGPGTRLLVL.